This T cell receptor beta chain is drawn from a study of blood T cell repertoires in COVID-19. Produced via immunoSEQ multiplex PCR; TCRdb's table is partial and in-frame only. The data contain hundreds of thousands of clones, 92% of them seen just once; the ten biggest clones take up 0.8% to 1%. V was shortened by 7 bases and J by 0 bases, with 13 bases between the two germline ends. Germline lookup yields CDR1 SNHLY and CDR2 FYNNEI. This CDR3 has 15 residues. The chain is built from TRBV2 and TRBJ1-3; D uncertain. The source of this sequence is a man aged 55 to 69 with COVID-19, enrolled during active disease. Material for sequencing was peripheral blood. CDR3 region: CASIRMSNSGNTIYF. CDR3 coding DNA: TGTGCCAGCATACGTATGAGTAACTCTGGAAACACCATATATTTT.